A single sample is the source of the 30 T cell receptor beta chains below, sequenced in a study of blood T cell repertoires in COVID-19. Sequencing was performed with immunoSEQ multiplex PCR; in TCRdb, only in-frame clones are kept and a portion is missing. The sample includes 130,000 or so clones, 88% seen only once; the top ten take less than 2%. The sample taken for sequencing was peripheral blood. These receptors originate from a human donor in a cohort sampled during active COVID-19.

This clone has a single count. The V call is TRBV6-6, the J call TRBJ1-1; D is uncertain. Germline CDR1 and CDR2: MNHNY and SVGAGI (reference sequence). V was shortened by 2 bases and J by 0 bases, with 13 bases between the two germline ends. The CDR3 runs to 16 residues. The CDR3: CASSYGYGLMNTEAFF. CDR3 nucleotide sequence: TGTGCCAGCAGTTACGGTTACGGGTTAATGAACACTGAAGCTTTCTTT.

This chain uses TRBV5-1 with TRBJ2-5, with D possibly TRBD2 on 7 matching bases. The ends were cut back, 4 bases at V and 3 bases at J, with 10 bases in the middle. CDR3 size: 13 residues. Per the germline V gene, CDR1 is SGHRS and CDR2 is YFSETQ. CDR3 in amino acids: CASSGGAEETQYF. In DNA form, the CDR3 reads TGCGCCAGCAGCGGGGGGGCAGAAGAGACCCAGTACTTC.

CDR3 DNA: TGTGCCAGCAGCTTCCCTAGCCGCACAGATACGCAGTATTTT. It codes for CASSFPSRTDTQYF. The genes are TRBV5-5 and TRBJ2-3; weak D call: TRBD2 (5 bases). This CDR3 has 14 residues. V was cut by 2 bases and J by 1 base, with 8 bases left in between. Germline V CDR1 and CDR2: SGHKS, YYEKEE (reference sequence).

As to this clone: A junction boundary mismatches the germline segment, possibly from a read error. V gene TRBV6-5 combines with J gene TRBJ2-5; either TRBD1 or TRBD2 may supply D (7 bases each). This CDR3 spans 15 amino acids. Looked up from germline, CDR1 is MNHEY and CDR2 is SVGAGI. In DNA form, the CDR3 reads TGTGCCAGCAGTCACTCAGGGGGAGGGAAGCAGACCCAGTACTTC. Protein product: CASSHSGGGKQTQYF.

The rearrangement links TRBV5-1 to TRBJ2-6, with a possible D match to TRBD2 (6 bases). Trimming shortened V by 6 bases and J by 0 bases, and 13 bases separated the two germline ends. Germline loops: CDR1 SGHRS, CDR2 YFSETQ. CDR3 length: 16 amino acids. CDR3 coding DNA: TGCGCCAGCAAGAATGGGGGGTACTCTGGGGCCAACGTCCTGACTTTC. Translating it yields CASKNGGYSGANVLTF.

In the case of this clone: This sample also contains other DNA sequences that code for the same CDR3. The chain links TRBV5-6 to TRBJ1-2; TRBD1 agrees at 8 bases. This CDR3 has 14 amino acids. Germline V gene sequence: CDR1 SGHDT, CDR2 YYEEEE. The V segment lost 4 bases and the J segment 5 bases; nucleotides outside the gene matches: 7. CDR3 region: CASSPGQGRYGYTF. As DNA, the CDR3 is TGTGCCAGCAGCCCAGGACAGGGAAGGTATGGCTACACCTTC.

V is TRBV5-1 and J is TRBJ1-1; TRBD1 matches 7 bases. CDR3 size: 14 residues. Germline V gene sequence: CDR1 SGHRS, CDR2 YFSETQ. The junction had 2 bases not matched to a gene; V was cut back by 2 bases and J by 1 base. CDR3 nucleotide sequence: TGCGCCAGCAGCTTAGGGGGCGAGAACACTGAAGCTTTCTTT. Residues: CASSLGGENTEAFF.

The chain uses TRBV19 and TRBJ2-7, with 10 bases matching TRBD1. The CDR3 runs 14 residues. The junction had 8 bases not matched to a gene; V was cut back by 9 bases and J by 3 bases. Germline CDR1 LNHDA, CDR2 SQIVND (reference sequence). The CDR3 reads CASEPGQGYYEQYF. The CDR3 DNA sequence: TGTGCCAGCGAGCCGGGACAGGGGTACTACGAGCAGTACTTC.

The rearrangement links TRBV15 to TRBJ2-1; 10 bases agree with TRBD1. With V trimmed by 9 bases and J by 4 bases, 15 bases remained unmatched. Germline V gives CDR1 LNHNV, CDR2 YYDKDF (reference sequence). The CDR3 is 17 amino acids. The CDR3 DNA is TGTGCCACAAGGACAGGGGGGGGATATGGTTATTACAATGAGCAGTTCTTC. This sequence encodes CATRTGGGYGYYNEQFF.

The rearrangement links TRBV20-1 to TRBJ2-3; 9 bases align to TRBD2. Germline values: CDR1 DFQATT, CDR2 SNEGSKA (reference sequence). The CDR3 runs to 15 residues. V dropped 3 bases and J dropped 0; count of bases not matched to a gene: 4. In nucleotides, the CDR3 is TGCAGTGCTAGTGCTCTAGCGGGGAGCACAGATACGCAGTATTTT. Translation: CSASALAGSTDTQYF.

The chain is built from TRBV5-1 and TRBJ1-1; D not resolved. V was trimmed by 4 bases and J by 2 bases, leaving 15 bases between them. Germline V gene data show CDR1 as SGHRS and CDR2 as YFSETQ. The CDR3 consists of 15 residues. The CDR3 DNA reads as TGCGCCAGCAGCCAAACCCTTACAAGTAACACTGAAGCTTTCTTT. Translating gives CASSQTLTSNTEAFF.

A single count supports this clone. V is TRBV19 and J is TRBJ2-7, with 7 bases fitting TRBD2. J gave up 1 base and V 3 bases, and 12 bases lay outside the gene matches. Germline V gene lookup returns CDR1 LNHDA and CDR2 SQIVND (reference sequence). The CDR3 covers 17 residues. CDR3 nucleotides: TGTGCCAGTAGTATGGCTCCCAGCGGGGTATTTTCCTACGAGCAGTACTTC. This sequence encodes CASSMAPSGVFSYEQYF. Together with reference TRBV19 and TRBJ2-7, the CDR3 gives the full variable domain: DGGITQSPKYLFRKEGQNVTLSCEQNLNHDAMYWYRQDPGQGLRLIYYSQIVNDFQKGDIAEGYSVSREKKESFPLTVTSAQKNPTAFYLCASSMAPSGVFSYEQYFGPGTRLTVT.

The chain is built from TRBV5-1 and TRBJ2-3; 7 bases agree with TRBD2. The trim removed 2 bases at V and 6 bases at J, leaving 12 bases unmatched. The length of the CDR3 is 16 residues. Germline V CDR1 and CDR2: SGHRS, YFSETQ. CDR3 amino acids: CASSFGEGLRSDTQYF. Here the CDR3 DNA reads TGCGCCAGCAGCTTCGGGGAGGGGTTGAGGTCGGATACGCAGTATTTT.

J is TRBJ1-3 and V is TRBV5-1; possibly TRBD1 for D (6 bases). This CDR3 is 14 amino acids long. From germline, CDR1 is SGHRS and CDR2 YFSETQ. The V end lost 2 bases, the J end lost 2 bases, and 8 bases lay between the germline ends. The CDR3 nucleotides are TGCGCCAGCAGCTTTACAGGGCCTGGAAACACCATATATTTT. It specifies CASSFTGPGNTIYF.

The J gene is TRBJ1-1, the V gene TRBV7-9; D remains ambiguous. This CDR3 is 12 amino acids long. Germline V CDR1 and CDR2: SEHNR, FQNEAQ (reference sequence). Trimming left V 9 bases short and J 3 bases short, with 11 bases between. CDR3 sequence reads: CASSMGYTEAFF. CDR3 DNA: TGTGCCAGTAGTATGGGCTACACTGAAGCTTTCTTT. The full variable domain, completed using reference TRBV7-9 and TRBJ1-1, is DTGVSQNPRHKITKRGQNVTFRCDPISEHNRLYWYRQTLGQGPEFLTYFQNEAQLEKSRLLSDRFSAERPKGSFSTLEIQRTEQGDSAMYLCASSMGYTEAFFGQGTRLTVV.

The chain links TRBV12-3 or TRBV12-4 to TRBJ2-7; 8 bases agree with TRBD1. There are 13 residues in the CDR3. The V and J ends lost 3 bases and 3 bases, in that order; junction bases with no gene match: 1. CDR3 sequence: CASSFDRGYEQYF. DNA for the CDR3: TGTGCCAGCAGTTTTGACAGGGGCTACGAGCAGTACTTC.

The CDR3 coding sequence is TGCAGCGTTGAATGGCCAAGCTCCTACAATGAGCAGTTCTTC. This codes for CSVEWPSSYNEQFF. This chain links TRBV29-1 with TRBJ2-1, with unresolved D. V lost 2 bases and J 0 bases, leaving 8 bases between the germline ends. Germline lookup yields CDR1 SQVTM and CDR2 ANQGSEA. This CDR3 is 14 amino acids long.

The V gene is TRBV3-1 (or the pseudogene TRBV3-2), the J gene TRBJ1-2; tentative D call: TRBD1 (5 bases). CDR3 size: 13 residues. Trimming cost V 2 bases and J 8 bases, with 12 bases left between them. Germline assignment: CDR1 LGHDT and CDR2 YNNKEL (reference sequence). The CDR3 here is CASSQNAGNGYTF. The DNA for the CDR3 is TGTGCCAGCAGCCAAAACGCAGGGAACGGCTACACCTTC.

The chain links TRBV24-1 to TRBJ1-5, with 7 bases that match TRBD1. V lost 4 bases, J lost 2 bases, and 1 base stayed unmatched. The V gene's germline CDR1 is KGHDR and CDR2 SFDVKD. CDR3 length: 14 residues. The CDR3, as DNA: TGTGCCACCAGTGACACAGGGGGCAATCAGCCCCAGCATTTT. Encoded protein: CATSDTGGNQPQHF.

V usage is TRBV9 and J usage is TRBJ1-2; 7 bases agree with TRBD1. The V gene end was trimmed by 3 bases and the J gene end by 3 bases; junction bases not matched to a gene: 5. Germline V gene sequence: CDR1 SGDLS, CDR2 YYNGEE. The CDR3 is 14 amino acids. Here the CDR3 DNA reads TGTGCCAGCAGCGATGCAGGGGGTTACTATGGCTACACCTTC. Protein: CASSDAGGYYGYTF. The whole variable domain, remainder taken from reference TRBV9 and TRBJ1-2, is DSGVTQTPKHLITATGQRVTLRCSPRSGDLSVYWYQQSLDQGLQFLIQYYNGEERAKGNILERFSAQQFPDLHSELNLSSLELGDSALYFCASSDAGGYYGYTFGSGTRLTVV.

The chain couples TRBV12-3 or TRBV12-4 to TRBJ2-5; possibly TRBD1 for D (5 bases). CDR3 length: 12 residues. V was shortened by 4 bases and J by 5 bases, with 8 bases between the two germline ends. This CDR3 reads CASSWGAETQYF. The DNA for the CDR3 is TGTGCCAGCAGTTGGGGCGCGGAGACCCAGTACTTC.

Here the CDR3 reads CASSLGTSGSHSTDTQYF. The CDR3 coding sequence is TGCGCCAGCAGCTTGGGGACTAGCGGGAGCCATAGCACAGATACGCAGTATTTT. The chain is built from TRBV5-1 and TRBJ2-3, with 13 nucleotides matching TRBD2. The V and J ends lost 0 bases and 0 bases, in that order; junction bases with no gene match: 4. Germline values: CDR1 SGHRS, CDR2 YFSETQ. The CDR3 sequence is 18 residues long.

The CDR3 coding sequence is TGTGCCTCGGGACTTCAACATGGCTACACCTTC. This gives the protein CASGLQHGYTF. The V gene is TRBV27, the J gene TRBJ1-2; a weak D match, TRBD1 (5 bases). Germline-derived CDR1 and CDR2 are MNHEY and SMNVEV (reference sequence). CDR3 length equals 11 residues. Trimming shortened V by 11 bases and J by 6 bases, and 13 bases separated the two germline ends.

V gene TRBV11-2 combines with J gene TRBJ2-7, with 11 bases that match TRBD2. With 5 bases clipped from V and 0 bases from J, the junction kept 9 bases outside the gene matches. The CDR3 consists of 17 residues. Germline values: CDR1 SGHAT, CDR2 FQNNGV. The CDR3 spells CASSARTSGHSSYEQYF. Here the CDR3 DNA reads TGTGCCAGCAGCGCCAGGACTAGCGGGCACAGCTCCTACGAGCAGTACTTC.

CDR3 residues: CASSLLAGHNEQFF. The CDR3 DNA is TGTGCCAGCAGCTTGCTAGCGGGCCACAATGAGCAGTTCTTC. This chain links TRBV5-4 with TRBJ2-1, with 8 bases identical to TRBD2. CDR1 SGHNT and CDR2 YYREEE come from the germline V gene (reference sequence). CDR3 size: 14 residues. V trimming: 1 base; J trimming: 5 bases; junction bases outside the gene matches: 2.

V and J are TRBV11-2 and TRBJ2-2; possibly TRBD2 for D (6 bases). The CDR3 is 16 residues long. The V gene lost 5 bases and the J gene lost 2 bases, with 15 bases spanning the gap. From germline, CDR1 is SGHAT and CDR2 FQNNGV. The CDR3 nucleotides are TGTGCCAGCAGCCCCGGGGTAGCGGCAAACACCGGGGAGCTGTTTTTT. Protein: CASSPGVAANTGELFF.

The rearrangement uses TRBV20-1 and TRBJ2-5; possible D gene TRBD2, 5 bases. Trimming removed 3 bases at V and 0 bases at J, with 11 bases between. Germline assignment: CDR1 DFQATT and CDR2 SNEGSKA (reference sequence). This CDR3 contains 14 residues. The CDR3 DNA is TGCAGTGCTAGTCCCGGAGGTAACCAAGAGACCCAGTACTTC. It specifies CSASPGGNQETQYF.

The chain has TRBV5-8 and TRBJ1-2; D may be TRBD1 (5 bases). V gave up 0 bases and J gave up 0 bases, with 6 bases separating them. The CDR3 extends over 14 amino acids. Germline V gene sequence: CDR1 SGHTS, CDR2 YDEGEE. The CDR3 protein is CASSLVTANYGYTF. In nucleotides, the CDR3 is TGTGCCAGCAGCTTGGTGACAGCTAACTATGGCTACACCTTC.

J is TRBJ2-3 and V is TRBV6-5; 9 nucleotides match TRBD2. CDR3 length: 15 residues. Germline V CDR1 and CDR2: MNHEY, SVGAGI. V was clipped by 0 bases and J by 6 bases; unmatched bases: 4. CDR3 in DNA: TGTGCCAGCAGTTACTCTAGCGGGAGCTCCGATACGCAGTATTTT. Translation gives CASSYSSGSSDTQYF.

This clone was seen a single time. The chain carries TRBV5-6 and TRBJ1-1, with TRBD1 identical over 10 bases. CDR3 length: 14 residues. Per the germline V gene, CDR1 is SGHDT and CDR2 is YYEEEE. Germline trimming cut 4 bases from V and 4 bases from J; bases unmatched to any gene: 4. The CDR3 is CASSLGTGATEAFF. CDR3 DNA: TGTGCCAGCAGCCTCGGGACAGGGGCCACTGAAGCTTTCTTT.